What follows are 9 T cell receptor beta chains derived from one specimen sequenced in a study of blood T cells in healthy people across ages. Primers used in a second PCR of about 7 to 12 cycles were a sample-barcoded 5' primer and a J-beta primer mix. TCRdb used MiXCR to reprocess the 5' RACE reads, holding one entry per CDR3 protein. The table shows roughly 680,000 distinct CDR3 sequences, with about 21% occurring only once. Sequenced input: blood. The receptors come from a man between 65 and 79 years old in good health.

The table lists this clonotype with a few counts. The genes are TRBV20-1 and TRBJ2-5, with 8 bases identical to TRBD2. The J call may be incorrect, as the DNA end agrees better with TRBJ2-1. The CDR3 spans 16 residues. Germline CDR1 DFQATT, CDR2 SNEGSKA (reference sequence). The CDR3 sequence: CSARDIIGRAGNEQFF. The CDR3 nucleotides are TGCAGTGCTAGAGATATCATCGGGAGGGCCGGCAATGAGCAGTTCTTC.

The chain is built from TRBV4-1 and TRBJ2-1; 11 nucleotides match TRBD1. V lost 2 bases and J lost 9; bases outside the gene matches: 6. The CDR3 sequence is 15 residues long. Germline CDR1 reads MGHRA; CDR2 reads YSYEKL. The CDR3 reads CASSQRGTGGTEQFF. The CDR3 DNA reads TGCGCCAGCAGCCAAAGAGGGACAGGGGGGACTGAGCAGTTCTTC.

The rearrangement links TRBV7-3 to TRBJ2-4; possibly TRBD1 or TRBD2 for D (5 bases each). V was pared by 2 bases and J by 2 bases, with 10 bases between. This CDR3 has 15 residues. The germline V gene encodes CDR1 SGHTA and CDR2 FQGTGA. The CDR3 DNA reads as TGTGCCAGCAGCTTAGACGGGACGACCAAAAACATTCAGTACTTC. Its translation is CASSLDGTTKNIQYF.

This clonotype was observed a few times. The chain employs TRBV14 and TRBJ2-7; D not resolved. The ends were cut back, 6 bases at V and 3 bases at J, with 18 bases in the middle. The CDR3 has 15 amino acids. Germline V gene data show CDR1 as SGHDN and CDR2 as FVKESK. As DNA, the CDR3 is TGTGCCAGCAGTCGCTTTGGGCTTCCGTTCTACGAGCAGTACTTC. Residues: CASSRFGLPFYEQYF. The whole variable domain, filled in from reference TRBV14 and TRBJ2-7, reads EAGVTQFPSHSVIEKGQTVTLRCDPISGHDNLYWYRRVMGKEIKFLLHFVKESKQDESGMPNNRFLAERTGGTYSTLKVQPAELEDSGVYFCASSRFGLPFYEQYFGPGTRLTVT.

The J gene is TRBJ2-1, the V gene TRBV5-6, with 13 bases matching TRBD2. Per the germline V gene, CDR1 is SGHDT and CDR2 is YYEEEE. The CDR3 spans 16 residues. The V segment lost 2 bases and the J segment 6 bases; nucleotides outside the gene matches: 5. Here the CDR3 reads CASSLGLAGDPNEQFF. CDR3 nucleotide sequence: TGTGCCAGCAGCTTAGGACTAGCGGGAGACCCCAATGAGCAGTTCTTC.

This clonotype was picked up many times. The V and J genes are TRBV15 and TRBJ2-1, with D tentatively TRBD2 (6 bases). The CDR3 length is 16 residues. CDR1 is LNHNV and CDR2 is YYDKDF in the germline V gene (reference sequence). The germline V and J ends were trimmed by 1 base and 0 bases, with 10 bases remaining between them. CDR3 protein: CATSRGLASSYNEQFF. The CDR3 DNA is TGTGCCACCAGCAGAGGCCTAGCGAGCTCCTACAATGAGCAGTTCTTC.

The V and J genes are TRBV6-1 and TRBJ1-3; TRBD1 agrees at 10 bases. This CDR3 is built from 17 residues. V was pared by 4 bases and J by 0 bases, with 6 bases of the junction left unmatched. Germline values: CDR1 MNHNS, CDR2 SASEGT. CDR3 sequence reads: CASSGQGAPLSGNTIYF. The CDR3 DNA is TGTGCCAGCAGTGGACAGGGGGCTCCCCTCTCTGGAAACACCATATATTTT.

Many counts were recorded for this clonotype. This chain links TRBV7-9 with TRBJ2-7; D not resolved. The germline V gene encodes CDR1 SEHNR and CDR2 FQNEAQ (reference sequence). The CDR3 covers 13 residues. Trimming cost V 5 bases and J 0 bases, with 8 bases left between them. CDR3 protein: CASSAPSSYEQYF. The DNA for the CDR3 is TGTGCCAGCAGCGCTCCCAGCTCCTACGAGCAGTACTTC.

This clonotype was detected many times. The junction and the germline gene differ at one end; a read error may be behind it. This rearrangement joins TRBV5-4 to TRBJ2-5, with 10 bases lining up with TRBD2. Germline loops: CDR1 SGHNT, CDR2 YYREEE (reference sequence). The length of the CDR3 is 14 residues. CDR3: CASSSGLAQETQYF. In nucleotides, the CDR3 is TGCGCCAGCAGCTCGGGACTAGCGCAAGAGACCCAGTACTTC.